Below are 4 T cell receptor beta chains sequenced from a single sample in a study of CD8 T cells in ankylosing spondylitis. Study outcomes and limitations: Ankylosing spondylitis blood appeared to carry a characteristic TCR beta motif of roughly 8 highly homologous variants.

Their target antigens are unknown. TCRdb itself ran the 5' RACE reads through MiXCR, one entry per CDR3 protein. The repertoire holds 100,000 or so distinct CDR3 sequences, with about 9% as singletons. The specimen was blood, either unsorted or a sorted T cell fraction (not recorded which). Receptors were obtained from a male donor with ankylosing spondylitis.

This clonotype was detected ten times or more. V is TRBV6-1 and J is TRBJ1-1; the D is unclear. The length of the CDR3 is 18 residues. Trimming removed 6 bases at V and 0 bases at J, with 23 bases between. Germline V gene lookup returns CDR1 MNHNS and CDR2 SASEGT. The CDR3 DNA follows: TGTGCCAGCAGCTTCTACATCGGGTTTTCAGGTGTGAACACTGAAGCTTTCTTT. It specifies CASSFYIGFSGVNTEAFF.

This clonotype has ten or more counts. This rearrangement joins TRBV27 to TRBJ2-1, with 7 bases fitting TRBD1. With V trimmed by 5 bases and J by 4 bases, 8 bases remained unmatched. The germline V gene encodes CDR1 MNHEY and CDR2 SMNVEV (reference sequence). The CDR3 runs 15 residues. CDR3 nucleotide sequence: TGTGCCAGCAGTCCCTACGGGACAGCGTACAATGAGCAGTTCTTC. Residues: CASSPYGTAYNEQFF.

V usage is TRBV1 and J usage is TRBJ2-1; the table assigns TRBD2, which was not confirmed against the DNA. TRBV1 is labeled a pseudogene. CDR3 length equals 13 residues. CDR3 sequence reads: CTTNSGRGDEQFF. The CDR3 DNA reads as TGCACCACAAATAGCGGGAGGGGCGATGAGCAGTTCTTC.

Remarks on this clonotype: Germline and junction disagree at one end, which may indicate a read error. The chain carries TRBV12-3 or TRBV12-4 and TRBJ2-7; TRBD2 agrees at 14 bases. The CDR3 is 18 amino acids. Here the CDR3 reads CACSTRTSGRTPAAEQYF. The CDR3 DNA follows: TGTGCCTGCAGTACCCGGACTAGCGGGAGGACCCCAGCGGCCGAGCAGTACTTC.